This entry describes one T cell receptor (beta chain). The target antigen is unknown. The data were taken from a study of OX40 agonist ivuxolimab in advanced cancers. The overall study: Patients in dose escalation had liver, melanoma, kidney or head and neck cancers. Prior anti-PD-1, anti-PD-L1 or anti-CTLA-4 therapy did not bar entry, and more than 35% had some.

The CDR3 is 14 amino acids. Germline values: CDR1 SNHLY, CDR2 FYNNEI. The V and J ends lost 5 bases and 8 bases, in that order; junction bases with no gene match: 8. Study findings and constraints: At doses 0.1 to 3.0 mg/kg, CD4+ and CD8+ clones expanded.

Here immunoSEQ multiplex PCR was the method, and the copy in TCRdb shows in-frame clones only, minus some. Altogether 70,000 or so clones are present, 60% to 85% being singletons, with the ten largest covering approximately 2.5%. The source was CD4+ or CD8+ T cells sorted from blood, collected in a trial of the OX40 agonist ivuxolimab. The V and J genes are TRBV2 and TRBJ2-2; 7 bases are a match to TRBD2. The receptor was derived from an adult with an advanced solid tumor such as melanoma, head and neck, liver or kidney cancer. The CDR3 reads CASSSTPLAGELFF. For the CDR3, the DNA is TGTGCCAGCAGTTCCACTCCACTAGCGGGGGAGCTGTTTTTT.